A single sample is the source of the 10 T cell receptor beta chains below, sequenced in a study of cytomegalovirus exposure and HLA in healthy donors. Primers included in the PCR were 60 Vbeta and 13 Jbeta primers. The repertoire was sequenced with immunoSEQ multiplex PCR; TCRdb's copy has only in-frame clones and lacks some. The table records 130,000 to 150,000 clones, 80% of them present only once. The sequencing sample was made of PBMCs. These receptors originate from a man between 40 and 49 years old in good health and CMV-seropositive.

V gene TRBV6-1 combines with J gene TRBJ2-2; TRBD2 might be the D (5 bases). Germline loops: CDR1 MNHNS, CDR2 SASEGT. Trimming shortened V by 4 bases and J by 6 bases, and 21 bases separated the two germline ends. This CDR3 comprises 17 residues. In DNA, the CDR3 is TGTGCCAGCAGTGTACTCCCAGACGGTTTGAGGGCCGGGGAGCTGTTTTTT. Translation: CASSVLPDGLRAGELFF.

The chain joins TRBV30 to TRBJ1-3; no firm D call. Looked up from germline, CDR1 is GTSNPN and CDR2 is SVGIG (reference sequence). V lost 4 bases to trimming and J lost 1 base, with 8 bases between them. CDR3 length: 13 residues. The CDR3 protein is CAWTGDSGNTIYF. Here the CDR3 DNA reads TGTGCCTGGACGGGAGATTCTGGAAACACCATATATTTT.

CDR3 loop: CASSGTGGVLNTGELFF. The CDR3 DNA follows: TGTGCCAGCTCAGGGACAGGGGGCGTTTTGAACACCGGGGAGCTGTTTTTT. V usage is TRBV18 and J usage is TRBJ2-2; the match to TRBD1 covers 12 bases. The CDR3 loop spans 17 amino acids. Unmatched junction bases numbered 5, after V lost 5 bases and J lost 1 base. The germline gives CDR1 KGHSH, CDR2 LQKENI.

The gene calls are TRBV19 and TRBJ1-4; 10 bases fit TRBD1. Germline V gives CDR1 LNHDA, CDR2 SQIVND (reference sequence). The CDR3 consists of 13 residues. Unmatched junction bases numbered 3, after V lost 8 bases and J lost 6 bases. This chain's CDR3 is CASRDRGDEKLFF. CDR3 nucleotides: TGTGCCAGTCGGGACAGGGGTGATGAAAAACTGTTTTTT.

The chain employs TRBV6-5 and TRBJ1-6; perhaps TRBD1 as D (5 bases). The ends were cut back, 7 bases at V and 6 bases at J, with 13 bases in the middle. Germline V gene data show CDR1 as MNHEY and CDR2 as SVGAGI. This CDR3 is 14 amino acids long. The CDR3 protein is CASTNIGVNSPLHF. CDR3 nucleotides: TGTGCCAGCACAAACATAGGGGTTAATTCACCCCTCCACTTT.

This chain connects TRBV6-6 to TRBJ2-3; no clear D gene. Germline V gene data show CDR1 as MNHNY and CDR2 as SVGAGI (reference sequence). This CDR3 has 14 amino acids. Trimming pared 0 bases from V and 0 bases from J, leaving 4 bases between. The CDR3 DNA reads TGTGCCAGCAGTTACTCTATAAGCACAGATACGCAGTATTTT. It encodes CASSYSISTDTQYF.

The chain carries TRBV7-2 and TRBJ2-7, with D possibly matching TRBD2 (6 bases). The germline V and J ends were trimmed by 7 bases and 3 bases, with 22 bases remaining between them. The CDR3 totals 16 residues. Germline V lookup: CDR1 SGHTA, CDR2 FQGNSA. The CDR3 nucleotides read TGTGCCAGCAACCCCGGAACGACTAGTTGGGTCTACGAGCAGTACTTC. Its translation: CASNPGTTSWVYEQYF.

This chain links TRBV7-8 with TRBJ1-1; 8 nucleotides line up with TRBD1. Germline assignment: CDR1 SGHVS and CDR2 FQNEAQ. Germline trimming cut 4 bases from V and 1 base from J; bases unmatched to any gene: 5. This CDR3 contains 15 residues. In DNA, the CDR3 is TGTGCCAGCAGCTCTCTTACAGGGGGGAACACTGAAGCTTTCTTT. It codes for CASSSLTGGNTEAFF.

The rearrangement joins TRBV7-9 to TRBJ1-3; D unresolved. The CDR3 consists of 13 residues. V was cut by 1 base and J by 2 bases, with 3 bases left in between. Per germline, CDR1 SEHNR and CDR2 FQNEAQ (reference sequence). The CDR3: CASSLDTGNTIYF. CDR3 in DNA: TGTGCCAGCAGCTTAGATACTGGAAACACCATATATTTT.

This clone was counted between two and nine times. The CDR3 bases are TGTGCCAGCAGTTTGGTGAGCCCGGATGGCTACACCTTC. This sequence encodes CASSLVSPDGYTF. This chain links TRBV28 with TRBJ1-2; no clear D gene. The length of the CDR3 is 13 residues. Germline V gene lookup returns CDR1 MDHEN and CDR2 SYDVKM. V shed 3 bases and J shed 6 bases, with 11 bases lying between them.